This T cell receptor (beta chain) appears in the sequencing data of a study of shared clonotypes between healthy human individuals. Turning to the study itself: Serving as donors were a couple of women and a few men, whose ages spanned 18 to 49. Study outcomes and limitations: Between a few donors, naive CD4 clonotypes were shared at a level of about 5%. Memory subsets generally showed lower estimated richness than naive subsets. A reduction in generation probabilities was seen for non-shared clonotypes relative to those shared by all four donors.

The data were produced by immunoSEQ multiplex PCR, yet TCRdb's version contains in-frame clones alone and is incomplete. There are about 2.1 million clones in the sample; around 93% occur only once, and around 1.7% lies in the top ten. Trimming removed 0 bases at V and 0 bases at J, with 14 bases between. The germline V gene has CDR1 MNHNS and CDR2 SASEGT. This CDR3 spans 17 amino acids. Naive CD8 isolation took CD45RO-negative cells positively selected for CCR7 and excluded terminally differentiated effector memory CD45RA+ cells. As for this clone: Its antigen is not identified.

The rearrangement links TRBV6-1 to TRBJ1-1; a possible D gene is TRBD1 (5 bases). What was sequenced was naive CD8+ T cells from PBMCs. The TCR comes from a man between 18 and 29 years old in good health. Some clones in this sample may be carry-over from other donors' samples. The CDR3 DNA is TGTGCCAGCAGTGAAGCGCAATGGGACGGAATGAACACTGAAGCTTTCTTT. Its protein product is CASSEAQWDGMNTEAFF.